Below, 24 T cell receptor beta chains from the same sample are listed, as sequenced in a study of CD8+CD57+ T cells in acquired aplastic anemia (dated 2018 in TCRdb). The run used an Illumina HiSeq 2000. Genomic DNA served as template for TCR beta VDJ combination and CDR3 sequence profiling. TCRdb reprocessing: public reads trimmed at Q25 with fastp, clones called with MiXCR, in-frame beta chains kept. One record per CDR3 amino acid sequence lists the most common genes and DNA. The sample includes around 180,000 distinct CDR3 sequences, with 60% to 70% observed a single time. The top ten clonotypes cover over 40% of the sample. The sample consisted of sorted CD4+, CD8+, or CD8+CD57+ T cells (not recorded which) from PBMCs. The source is a human donor in good health.

The chain combines TRBV5-1 with TRBJ2-5, with 9 bases aligning to TRBD2. This CDR3 comprises 15 residues. CDR1 and CDR2 (germline): SGHRS, YFSETQ. With 5 bases clipped from V and 5 bases from J, the junction kept 10 bases outside the gene matches. The CDR3 loop is CASSPRTSDAETQYF. Written as DNA, the CDR3 is TGCGCCAGCAGTCCTCGGACTAGCGATGCGGAGACCCAGTACTTC.

This chain connects TRBV20-1 to TRBJ2-1; a weak D match, TRBD2 (5 bases). Germline CDR1 is DFQATT and CDR2 is SNEGSKA (reference sequence). V shed 3 bases and J shed 0 bases, with 9 bases lying between them. This CDR3 has 14 residues. The CDR3 DNA reads TGCAGTGCTAGGTACGGGAACTCCTACAATGAGCAGTTCTTC. Protein: CSARYGNSYNEQFF.

The chain is built from TRBV25-1 and TRBJ1-2; TRBD1 agrees at 7 bases. With V trimmed by 0 bases and J by 6 bases, 7 bases remained unmatched. This CDR3 contains 15 residues. Germline CDR1 MGHDK, CDR2 SYGVNS. CDR3 protein: CASSEYTKTGDGYTF. The CDR3 DNA is TGTGCCAGCAGTGAATATACCAAAACAGGGGATGGCTACACCTTC.

This clonotype has a count of ten or more. The chain carries TRBV7-9 and TRBJ2-1; 11 bases match TRBD2. J was trimmed by 9 bases and V by 5 bases; bases with no gene match: 12. Germline assignment: CDR1 SEHNR and CDR2 FQNEAQ (reference sequence). The CDR3 is made up of 16 amino acids. In DNA, the CDR3 is TGTGCCAGCAGCCCCGATAGCGGGAGGGCCCCGGTTGAGCAGTTCTTC. Translation: CASSPDSGRAPVEQFF.

The CDR3 DNA reads as TGTGCCAGACCCCCCCGCATGGATGGCTACACCTTC. This translates into CARPPRMDGYTF. This chain uses TRBV7-8 with TRBJ1-2; D is unclear. The CDR3 has 12 residues. Trimming removed 9 bases at V and 6 bases at J, with 14 bases between. The V gene's germline CDR1 is SGHVS and CDR2 FQNEAQ.

The chain combines TRBV7-2 with TRBJ2-7; unclear D gene. The CDR3 is made up of 16 amino acids. Per germline, CDR1 SGHTA and CDR2 FQGNSA. V dropped 2 bases and J dropped 3 bases, with 17 bases sitting between them. CDR3 in amino acids: CASSLPNPDAGYEQYF. The CDR3 DNA reads as TGTGCCAGCAGCTTACCGAATCCCGACGCAGGCTACGAGCAGTACTTC.

This rearrangement joins TRBV20-1 to TRBJ2-7, with D tentatively TRBD1 or TRBD2 (5 bases each). Trimming took off 3 bases at V and 2 bases at J, with 11 bases between the two ends. The CDR3 length is 13 residues. Germline loops: CDR1 DFQATT, CDR2 SNEGSKA (reference sequence). CDR3 protein: CSASAGTAYEQYF. The CDR3 nucleotides read TGCAGTGCTAGTGCCGGGACCGCCTACGAGCAGTACTTC.

The chain joins TRBV7-3 to TRBJ1-1, with D perhaps TRBD1 (5 bases). Germline V lookup: CDR1 SGHTA, CDR2 FQGTGA. Trimming pared 4 bases from V and 4 bases from J, leaving 16 bases between. This CDR3 comprises 15 residues. The CDR3 loop is CASSSQPGAPTEAFF. The CDR3 region has the DNA TGTGCCAGCAGCTCGCAGCCTGGGGCGCCCACTGAAGCTTTCTTT.

The count of this clonotype is one. The gene calls are TRBV7-3 and TRBJ1-1; weak D call: TRBD1 (5 bases). The ends were cut back, 5 bases at V and 1 base at J, with 8 bases in the middle. CDR3 length: 13 residues. From germline, CDR1 is SGHTA and CDR2 FQGTGA. CDR3 in amino acids: CASSRGRNTEAFF. The CDR3 nucleotides are TGTGCCAGCAGCCGGGGCAGGAACACTGAAGCTTTCTTT.

J is TRBJ2-1 and V is TRBV24-1, with a tentative D call TRBD1 (6 bases). CDR3 length: 15 residues. Between the trimmed V and J ends, which lost 3 bases and 2 bases, there was a span of 10 bases. Germline-derived CDR1 and CDR2 are KGHDR and SFDVKD. The CDR3 DNA follows: TGTGCCACCAGTGATATCGGGGACACCTACAATGAGCAGTTCTTC. Translated, it gives CATSDIGDTYNEQFF.

This clonotype was seen only once. The chain links TRBV29-1 to TRBJ1-2; 7 bases are shared with TRBD1. The CDR3 is made up of 13 amino acids. The germline V gene encodes CDR1 SQVTM and CDR2 ANQGSEA. V lost 2 bases and J lost 4; bases outside the gene matches: 4. CDR3 coding DNA: TGCAGCGTTGAAAGAAGGGGGCCCTATGGCTACACCTTC. This sequence encodes CSVERRGPYGYTF.

This chain joins TRBV7-3 and TRBJ2-2, with D possibly being TRBD1 (6 bases). The CDR3 is made up of 14 amino acids. V was pared by 5 bases and J by 7 bases, with 14 bases between. Looked up from germline, CDR1 is SGHTA and CDR2 is FQGTGA. The CDR3 region is CASSPTGLGGELFF. The DNA of the CDR3 is TGTGCCAGCAGCCCTACAGGGTTGGGCGGGGAGCTGTTTTTT.

There are many counts of this clonotype. The V call is TRBV6-5, the J call TRBJ2-1; 8 nucleotides align to TRBD1. Losses at the gene ends were 6 bases for V and 5 bases for J; bases not matched to a gene: 6. Germline-derived CDR1 and CDR2 are MNHEY and SVGAGI. The CDR3 covers 14 residues. CDR3 residues: CASRRQGSNNEQFF. The CDR3 DNA is TGTGCCAGCAGAAGACAGGGGAGTAACAATGAGCAGTTCTTC.

This clonotype has at least ten counts. The chain has TRBV9 and TRBJ2-5; TRBD2 matches 7 bases. V shed 4 bases, J shed 5 bases, and the junction held 8 bases outside the gene matches. The CDR3 loop spans 14 amino acids. Germline lookup yields CDR1 SGDLS and CDR2 YYNGEE. The DNA of the CDR3 is TGTGCCAGCAGCCCCGGGGGGTCTCTCGAGACCCAGTACTTC. This codes for CASSPGGSLETQYF.

The sample holds many counts of this clonotype. This sequence joins TRBV9 and TRBJ2-7, with TRBD2 matching over 10 bases. Unmatched junction bases numbered 10, after V lost 3 bases and J lost 4 bases. Germline V CDR1 and CDR2: SGDLS, YYNGEE. The CDR3 contains 16 residues. The CDR3, as DNA: TGTGCCAGCAGCGGCGGGGGAGCGGGAGGGCCTTACGAGCAGTACTTC. Translation gives CASSGGGAGGPYEQYF.

The chain couples TRBV7-3 to TRBJ2-5; possibly TRBD1 for D (6 bases). The germline CDR1 and CDR2 sequences are SGHTA and FQGTGA. Trimming shortened V by 5 bases and J by 4 bases, and 11 bases separated the two germline ends. The CDR3 extends over 13 amino acids. DNA of the CDR3: TGTGCCAGCAGCAAAGAACAGGGAGAGACCCAGTACTTC. This sequence encodes CASSKEQGETQYF.

This clonotype occurred a few times. At one boundary the junction diverges from the germline segment, which might be a read error. This chain joins TRBV7-9 and TRBJ2-5, with 9 bases that match TRBD2. The V gene's germline CDR1 is SEHNR and CDR2 FQNEAQ (reference sequence). This CDR3 spans 14 amino acids. DNA for the CDR3: TGTGCCAGCAGCGCCCGACTAGCGGAAGAGGCCCAGTACTTC. Residues: CASSARLAEEAQYF.

This clonotype was detected many times. This chain joins TRBV6-1 and TRBJ2-7; D unresolved. The germline V gene has CDR1 MNHNS and CDR2 SASEGT. The V end lost 6 bases, the J end lost 4 bases, and 19 bases lay between the germline ends. CDR3 size: 15 residues. CDR3 loop: CASRDTLQVRYEQYF. The CDR3 coding sequence is TGTGCCAGCAGAGATACCCTGCAGGTCAGGTACGAGCAGTACTTC.

The chain carries TRBV5-1 and TRBJ2-7; 13 nucleotides agree with TRBD2. The CDR3 runs to 15 residues. Per germline, CDR1 SGHRS and CDR2 YFSETQ. Trimming cost V 4 bases and J 7 bases; bases outside gene matches: 8. CDR3 sequence reads: CASSGGTSGTLEQYF. The CDR3 DNA sequence: TGCGCCAGCAGCGGAGGGACTAGCGGGACGTTGGAGCAGTACTTC.

In this sample, this clonotype turned up many times. The chain recombines TRBV25-1 with TRBJ2-2; no clear D gene. CDR3 size: 16 residues. Trimming removed 1 base at V and 0 bases at J, with 9 bases between. Germline-derived CDR1 and CDR2 are MGHDK and SYGVNS. CDR3 loop: CASSEWGQANTGELFF. CDR3 nucleotide sequence: TGTGCCAGCAGTGAATGGGGTCAGGCGAACACCGGGGAGCTGTTTTTT.

The rearrangement joins TRBV12-3 or TRBV12-4 to TRBJ2-7, with 10 bases aligning to TRBD2. J gave up 6 bases and V 2 bases, and 4 bases lay outside the gene matches. There are 14 residues in the CDR3. CDR3 bases: TGTGCCAGCAGTTTAAGCGGGAGGGCTTCCGAGCAGTACTTC. The encoded protein is CASSLSGRASEQYF.

V is TRBV15 and J is TRBJ2-4; D is possibly TRBD1 (6 bases). Trimming took off 6 bases at V and 0 bases at J, with 18 bases between the two ends. CDR3 length: 17 residues. Germline V gene data show CDR1 as LNHNV and CDR2 as YYDKDF (reference sequence). The CDR3 region is CATRNLTGGLAKNIQYF. In DNA, the CDR3 is TGTGCCACCAGAAACCTGACAGGCGGACTAGCCAAAAACATTCAGTACTTC.

This clonotype was observed many times. The rearrangement uses TRBV4-1 and TRBJ2-2; 14 positions agree with TRBD2. Germline V gene sequence: CDR1 MGHRA, CDR2 YSYEKL. The CDR3 consists of 17 residues. The V and J ends lost 5 bases and 7 bases, in that order; junction bases with no gene match: 9. The CDR3 spells CASSLEGLAGVGGELFF. The CDR3 DNA reads as TGCGCCAGCAGCTTAGAGGGACTAGCGGGAGTTGGCGGGGAGCTGTTTTTT.

This clonotype was seen only a few times. The chain combines TRBV20-1 with TRBJ2-2, with TRBD2 identical over 8 bases. Germline V gene sequence: CDR1 DFQATT, CDR2 SNEGSKA (reference sequence). With V trimmed by 0 bases and J by 2 bases, 5 bases remained unmatched. CDR3 length: 16 amino acids. The CDR3 coding sequence is TGCAGTGCTAGAGATCTGGGACTAGGCAACACCGGGGAGCTGTTTTTT. Amino acids: CSARDLGLGNTGELFF.